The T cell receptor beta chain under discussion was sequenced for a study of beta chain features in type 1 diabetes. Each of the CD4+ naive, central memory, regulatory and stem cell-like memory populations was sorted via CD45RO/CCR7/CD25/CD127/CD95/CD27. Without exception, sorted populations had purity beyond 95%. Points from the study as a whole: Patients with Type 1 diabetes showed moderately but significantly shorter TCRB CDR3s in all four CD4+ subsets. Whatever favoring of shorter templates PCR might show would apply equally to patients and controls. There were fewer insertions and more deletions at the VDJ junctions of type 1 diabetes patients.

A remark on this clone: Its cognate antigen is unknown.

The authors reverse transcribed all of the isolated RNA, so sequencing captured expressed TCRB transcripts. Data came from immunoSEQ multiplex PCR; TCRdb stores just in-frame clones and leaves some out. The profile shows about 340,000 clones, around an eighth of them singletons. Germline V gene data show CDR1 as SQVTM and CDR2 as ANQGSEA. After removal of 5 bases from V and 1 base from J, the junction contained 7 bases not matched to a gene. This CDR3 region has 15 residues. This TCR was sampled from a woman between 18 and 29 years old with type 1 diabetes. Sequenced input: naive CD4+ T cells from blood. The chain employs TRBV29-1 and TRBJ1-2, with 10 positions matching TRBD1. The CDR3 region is CSVMTGGANNYGYTF. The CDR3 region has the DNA TGCAGCGTTATGACAGGGGGCGCGAATAACTATGGCTACACCTTC.